This T cell receptor (beta chain) was sequenced during a study of T-cell reconstitution after alpha-beta-depleted transplantation in children. General study results and limits: T-cell counts and diversity at one year following transplant were attributed mainly to newly produced T cells.

This CDR3 spans 12 amino acids. The V and J ends lost 7 bases and 6 bases respectively, with 9 bases between them. This clonotype was counted ten times or more. No antigen is known for it. The authors prepared the TCRbeta library with unique molecular identifiers. TCRdb redid the calling of the PCR reads with MiXCR, one entry per CDR3 protein. The sample has a few hundred thousand distinct CDR3 sequences, approximately 10% seen once. This chain joins TRBV12-3 or TRBV12-4 and TRBJ2-2; D not resolved. The receptor comes from a male patient aged 2 to 9 who had a stem cell transplant for chronic granulomatous disease, so the T cells may come from the graft donor. The starting material was peripheral blood, obtained 180 days after TCRalphabeta/CD19-depleted stem cell transplant. The CDR3 region has the DNA TGTGCCAGCATAGGACGTTCCGGGGAGCTGTTTTTT. As protein: CASIGRSGELFF.